This T cell receptor (beta chain) emerged from a study of cytomegalovirus exposure and HLA in healthy donors. As for the study in general: HLA-typed donors were the source of approximately 85 million unique TCRs held in an early data release.

Study-level results: Indistinguishable V segments such as TRBV6-2 and TRBV6-3 were excluded. A missense variant in DCLRE1C was later tied to TCR beta V- and J-gene trimming. The study carried out a later analysis of TCR beta sequences. It associated about 15,000 of them with specific HLA alleles at a false discovery rate of 0.05.

The CDR3 is made up of 13 amino acids. In germline, CDR1 is SGHDT, CDR2 YYEEEE. Trimming shortened V by 4 bases and J by 3 bases, and 10 bases separated the two germline ends. As regards this clone: What it recognizes is unknown.

PCR was performed using 60 Vbeta and 13 Jbeta primers. Libraries were prepared by immunoSEQ multiplex PCR; TCRdb keeps only in-frame clonotypes and omits some of them. This table holds 150,000 to 180,000 clones, 65% to 85% found once. This TCR was sampled from a woman in her thirties or forties in good health and CMV-seropositive. The genes are TRBV5-6 and TRBJ1-2, with D maybe TRBD1 (6 bases). Sequencing was carried out using PBMCs. Written as DNA, the CDR3 is TGTGCCAGCAGCAGGGACACCGACTATGGCTACACCTTC. It translates to CASSRDTDYGYTF.